This TCR beta chain was identified during a study of T-cell memory formation after mild COVID-19. Study at large: TCR clusters were mostly confined to one donor each.

TCRdb re-analysed the 5' RACE reads in MiXCR, keeping a single row per CDR3 protein. Among approximately 300,000 distinct CDR3 sequences, 15% to 20% were seen once, and the ten largest hold around 21%. In this sample, this clonotype turned up a few times. This TCR derives from a man aged 18 to 29 who had mild COVID-19 (a few samples of this study predate the infection). Cell type and time point are not known. Material: PBMCs or a T cell subset sorted from them (not recorded which).

CDR3 in amino acids: CSARAWSRLEQYF. CDR3 DNA sequence: TGCAGTGCTAGAGCGTGGAGTCGGCTCGAGCAGTACTTC. This chain connects TRBV20-1 to TRBJ2-7; D gene uncertain. There are 13 residues in the CDR3. With 1 base removed from V and 6 bases from J, the gap between germline ends came to 13 bases. CDR1 and CDR2 (germline): DFQATT, SNEGSKA (reference sequence).